Reported below is one T cell receptor (beta chain). The assay was immunoSEQ multiplex PCR, and TCRdb's table has in-frame clones only and misses some. The data contain about 120,000 clones, over 65% of them seen just once; the ten biggest clones take up 3.9%. CDR3 size: 12 residues. Germline V gene lookup returns CDR1 MGHDK and CDR2 SYGVNS. The trim removed 4 bases at V and 7 bases at J, leaving 3 bases unmatched. The sample is drawn from a study of blood T cell repertoires in COVID-19. V gene TRBV25-1 combines with J gene TRBJ1-2, with 7 bases lining up with TRBD1. Sequenced sample: peripheral blood. The receptor comes from a man in his 60s with acute or convalescent COVID-19. For the CDR3, the DNA is TGTGCCAGCAGTGCGACAGGGAGTGGCTACACCTTC. Residues: CASSATGSGYTF.